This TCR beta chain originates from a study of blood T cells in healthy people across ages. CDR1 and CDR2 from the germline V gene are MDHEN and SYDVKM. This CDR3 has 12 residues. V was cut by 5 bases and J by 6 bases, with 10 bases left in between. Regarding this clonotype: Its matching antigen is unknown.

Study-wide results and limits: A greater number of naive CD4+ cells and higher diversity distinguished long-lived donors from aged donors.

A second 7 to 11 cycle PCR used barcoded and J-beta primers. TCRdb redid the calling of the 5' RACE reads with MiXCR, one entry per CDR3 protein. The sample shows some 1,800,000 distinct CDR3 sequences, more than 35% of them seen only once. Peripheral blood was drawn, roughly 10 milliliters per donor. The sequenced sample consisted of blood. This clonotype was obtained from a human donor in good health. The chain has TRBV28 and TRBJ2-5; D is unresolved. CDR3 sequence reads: CASSMSWKTQYF. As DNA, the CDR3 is TGTGCCAGCAGTATGAGTTGGAAGACCCAGTACTTC.